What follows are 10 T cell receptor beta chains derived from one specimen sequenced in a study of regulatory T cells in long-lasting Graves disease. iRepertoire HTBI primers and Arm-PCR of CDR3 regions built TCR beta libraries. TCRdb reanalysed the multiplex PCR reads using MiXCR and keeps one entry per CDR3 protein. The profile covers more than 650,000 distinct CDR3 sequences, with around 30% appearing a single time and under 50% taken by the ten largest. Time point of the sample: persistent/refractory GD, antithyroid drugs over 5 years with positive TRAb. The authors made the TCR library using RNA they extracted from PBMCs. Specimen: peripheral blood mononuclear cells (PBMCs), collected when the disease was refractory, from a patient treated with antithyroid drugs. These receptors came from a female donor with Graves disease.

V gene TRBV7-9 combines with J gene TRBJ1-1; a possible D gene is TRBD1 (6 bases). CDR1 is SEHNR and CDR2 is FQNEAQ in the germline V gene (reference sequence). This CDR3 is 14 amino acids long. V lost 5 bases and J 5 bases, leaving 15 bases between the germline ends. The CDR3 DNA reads TGTGCCAGCAGCCAACCATACAGGGCTACTGAAGCTTTCTTT. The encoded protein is CASSQPYRATEAFF.

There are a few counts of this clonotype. The CDR3 is CASSYGAPSNEQFF. Written as DNA, the CDR3 is TGTGCCAGCAGTTACGGGGCCCCCAGCAATGAGCAGTTCTTC. The chain carries TRBV6-9 and TRBJ2-1; either TRBD1 or TRBD2 may fit D (5 bases each). Per the germline V gene, CDR1 is MNHGY and CDR2 is SVAAGI. Trimming pared 3 bases from V and 6 bases from J, leaving 12 bases between. The CDR3 contains 14 residues.

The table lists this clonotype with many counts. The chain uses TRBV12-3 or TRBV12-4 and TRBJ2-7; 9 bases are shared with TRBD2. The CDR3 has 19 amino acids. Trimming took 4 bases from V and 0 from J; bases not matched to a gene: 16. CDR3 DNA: TGTGCCAGCAGTTGGCGAGGGGGCCTAGCGGGACTAAGCTCCTACGAGCAGTACTTC. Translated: CASSWRGGLAGLSSYEQYF.

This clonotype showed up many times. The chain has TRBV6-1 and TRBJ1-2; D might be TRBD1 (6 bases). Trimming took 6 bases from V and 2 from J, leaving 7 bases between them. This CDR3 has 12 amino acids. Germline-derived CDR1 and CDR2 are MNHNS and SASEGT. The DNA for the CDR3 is TGTGCCAGCAGCACAGGGAACTATGGCTACACCTTC. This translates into CASSTGNYGYTF.

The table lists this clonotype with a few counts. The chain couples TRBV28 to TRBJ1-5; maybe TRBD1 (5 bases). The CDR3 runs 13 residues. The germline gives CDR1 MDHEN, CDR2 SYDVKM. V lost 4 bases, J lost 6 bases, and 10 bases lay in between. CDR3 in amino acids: CASSSGHPQPQHF. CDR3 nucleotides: TGTGCCAGCAGTTCCGGACACCCTCAGCCCCAGCATTTT.

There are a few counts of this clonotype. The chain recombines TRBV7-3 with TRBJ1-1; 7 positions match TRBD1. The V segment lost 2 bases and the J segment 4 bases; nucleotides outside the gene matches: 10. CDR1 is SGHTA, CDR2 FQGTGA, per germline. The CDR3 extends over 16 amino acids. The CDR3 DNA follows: TGTGCCAGCAGCTTAGCCGGGGGCGACAGGGTCACTGAAGCTTTCTTT. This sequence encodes CASSLAGGDRVTEAFF.

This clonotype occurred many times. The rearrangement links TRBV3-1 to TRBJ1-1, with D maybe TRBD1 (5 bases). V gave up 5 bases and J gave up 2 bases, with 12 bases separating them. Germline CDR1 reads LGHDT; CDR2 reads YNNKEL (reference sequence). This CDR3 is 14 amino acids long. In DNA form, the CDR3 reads TGTGCCAGCAGCGACGGGACTTTAAACACTGAAGCTTTCTTT. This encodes CASSDGTLNTEAFF. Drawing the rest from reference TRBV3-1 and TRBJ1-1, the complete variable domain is DTAVSQTPKYLVTQMGNDKSIKCEQNLGHDTMYWYKQDSKKFLKIMFSYNNKELIINETVPNRFSPKSPDKAHLNLHINSLELGDSAVYFCASSDGTLNTEAFFGQGTRLTVV.

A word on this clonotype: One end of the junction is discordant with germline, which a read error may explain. The DNA for the CDR3 is TGTGCCAGCAGCTTAGTACTACAGGCCTCCTACGAGCAGTACTTC. Its translation is CASSLVLQASYEQYF. The V and J genes are TRBV12-3 or TRBV12-4 and TRBJ2-7, with D possibly TRBD1 on 5 matching bases. CDR3 length equals 15 residues.

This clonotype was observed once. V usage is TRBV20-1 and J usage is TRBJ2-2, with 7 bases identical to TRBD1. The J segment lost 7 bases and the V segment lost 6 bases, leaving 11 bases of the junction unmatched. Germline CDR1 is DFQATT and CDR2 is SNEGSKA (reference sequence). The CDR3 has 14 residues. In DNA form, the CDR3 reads TGCAGTGCACTAACAGGGGAAGGAGGCGGGGAGCTGTTTTTT. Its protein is CSALTGEGGGELFF.

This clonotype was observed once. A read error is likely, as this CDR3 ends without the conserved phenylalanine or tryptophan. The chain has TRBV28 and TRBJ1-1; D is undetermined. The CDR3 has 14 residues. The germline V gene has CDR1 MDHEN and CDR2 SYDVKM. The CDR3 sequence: CASSPGYLNAEAFS. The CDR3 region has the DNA TGTGCCAGCAGTCCGGGATATTTGAACGCTGAAGCTTTCTCT.